The next 6 T cell receptor beta chains were all read from a single sample in a study of a mutant IDH1 vaccine in newly diagnosed glioma. Time point meaning: week 35, safety follow-up. In the vaccine, a single dose held 300 ug of the mutant IDH1 20-mer peptide, along with topical imiquimod. These receptors' targets are unknown. The method was immunoSEQ multiplex PCR; TCRdb's version includes in-frame clones alone and lacks a portion of them. This table has about 68,000 clones, roughly 80% appearing once. Here the sequenced sample was PBMCs, taken from a glioma patient whose treatment included an IDH1 peptide vaccine. The receptors were sampled from a man aged 18 to 35 with glioma.

This rearrangement joins TRBV25-1 to TRBJ2-1; D not resolved. CDR3 size: 13 residues. Looked up from germline, CDR1 is MGHDK and CDR2 is SYGVNS. The V gene lost 3 bases and the J gene lost 6 bases, with 9 bases spanning the gap. CDR3 region: CASSDLQSNEQFF. The CDR3 DNA reads TGTGCCAGCAGTGATTTACAAAGCAATGAGCAGTTCTTC.

The rearrangement links TRBV27 to TRBJ1-1, with D possibly being TRBD1 (5 bases). Germline V CDR1 and CDR2: MNHEY, SMNVEV (reference sequence). Trimming cost V 8 bases and J 14 bases, with 18 bases left between them. This CDR3 has 11 residues. The CDR3 DNA follows: TGTGCCAGCCAGGAGGGACTCACTAGATTCTTT. Translation gives CASQEGLTRFF.

The chain has TRBV9 and TRBJ1-2, with D hard to call. The germline V gene has CDR1 SGDLS and CDR2 YYNGEE. V lost 2 bases and J 4 bases, leaving 12 bases between the germline ends. CDR3 size: 14 residues. Here the CDR3 reads CASSVGMEGYGYTF. CDR3 sequence (DNA): TGTGCCAGCAGCGTGGGCATGGAGGGCTATGGCTACACCTTC.

The genes are TRBV28 and TRBJ2-4, with D unclear. CDR1 is MDHEN and CDR2 is SYDVKM in the germline V gene. The CDR3 is 17 residues long. Trimming removed 3 bases from V and 0 bases from J, with 15 bases in between. The CDR3 DNA follows: TGTGCCAGCAGTTTGCAACAGATACCCCTAGCCAAAAACATTCAGTACTTC. Translating it yields CASSLQQIPLAKNIQYF.

The rearrangement links TRBV7-9 to TRBJ2-7; D is ambiguous. In germline, CDR1 is SEHNR, CDR2 FQNEAQ (reference sequence). V lost 1 base and J 2 bases, leaving 3 bases between the germline ends. The CDR3 is made up of 12 amino acids. The CDR3 bases are TGTGCCAGCAGCTTAGAGACCTACGAGCAGTACTTC. It specifies CASSLETYEQYF.

The CDR3 is CASSRPGQGLTEAFF. The CDR3 DNA sequence: TGTGCCAGCAGCCGCCCGGGACAGGGGTTGACTGAAGCTTTCTTT. The rearrangement links TRBV6-5 to TRBJ1-1, with 10 bases fitting TRBD1. CDR1 is MNHEY and CDR2 is SVGAGI in the germline V gene. This CDR3 is 15 amino acids long. V lost 6 bases and J lost 5; bases outside the gene matches: 9.